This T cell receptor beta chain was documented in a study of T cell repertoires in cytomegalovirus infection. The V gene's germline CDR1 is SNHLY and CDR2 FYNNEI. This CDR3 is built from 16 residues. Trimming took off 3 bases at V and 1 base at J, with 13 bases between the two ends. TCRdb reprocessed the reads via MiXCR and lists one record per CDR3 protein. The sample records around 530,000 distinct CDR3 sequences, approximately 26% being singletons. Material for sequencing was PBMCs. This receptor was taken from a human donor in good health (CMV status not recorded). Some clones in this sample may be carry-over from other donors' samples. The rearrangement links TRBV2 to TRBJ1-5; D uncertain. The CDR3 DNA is TGTGCCAGCAGTGAGATCTCGGACTTAAGCAATCAGCCCCAGCATTTT. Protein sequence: CASSEISDLSNQPQHF.